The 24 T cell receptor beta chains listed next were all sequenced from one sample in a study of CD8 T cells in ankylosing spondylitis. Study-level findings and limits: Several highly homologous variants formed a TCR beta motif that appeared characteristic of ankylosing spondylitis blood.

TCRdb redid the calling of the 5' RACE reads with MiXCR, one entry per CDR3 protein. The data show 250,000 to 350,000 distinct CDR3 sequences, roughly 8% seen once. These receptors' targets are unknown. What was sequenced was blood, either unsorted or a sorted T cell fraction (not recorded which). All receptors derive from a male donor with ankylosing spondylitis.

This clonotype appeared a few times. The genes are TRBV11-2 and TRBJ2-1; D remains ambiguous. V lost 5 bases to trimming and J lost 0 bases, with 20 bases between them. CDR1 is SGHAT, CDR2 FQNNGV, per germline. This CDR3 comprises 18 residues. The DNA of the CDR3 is TGTGCCAGCAGCAAAAAAGGGTCCCGCTTAAGCTCCTACAATGAGCAGTTCTTC. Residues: CASSKKGSRLSSYNEQFF. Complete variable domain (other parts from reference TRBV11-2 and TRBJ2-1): EAGVAQSPRYKIIEKRQSVAFWCNPISGHATLYWYQQILGQGPKLLIQFQNNGVVDDSQLPKDRFSAERLKGVDSTLKIQPAKLEDSAVYLCASSKKGSRLSSYNEQFFGPGTRLTVL.

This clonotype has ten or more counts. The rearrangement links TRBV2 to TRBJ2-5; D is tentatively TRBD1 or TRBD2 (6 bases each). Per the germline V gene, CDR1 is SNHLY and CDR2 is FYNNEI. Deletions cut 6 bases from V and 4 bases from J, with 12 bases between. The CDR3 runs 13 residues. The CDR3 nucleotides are TGTGCCAGCAGAGTTGGGGGGCGAGAGACCCAGTACTTC. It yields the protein CASRVGGRETQYF.

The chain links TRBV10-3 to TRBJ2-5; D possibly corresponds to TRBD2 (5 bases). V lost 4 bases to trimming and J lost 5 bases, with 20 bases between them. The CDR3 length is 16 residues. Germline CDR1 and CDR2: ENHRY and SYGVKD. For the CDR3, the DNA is TGTGCCATCAGTGCACTAGACGGGCCCCACCGGGAGACCCAGTACTTC. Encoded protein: CAISALDGPHRETQYF.

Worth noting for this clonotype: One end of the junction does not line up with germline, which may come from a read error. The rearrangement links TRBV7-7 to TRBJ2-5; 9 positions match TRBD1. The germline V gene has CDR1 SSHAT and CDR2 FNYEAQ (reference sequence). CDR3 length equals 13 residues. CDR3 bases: TGTGCTAGCAGCACGACAGGGGGAGAGACCCAGTACTTC. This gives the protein CASSTTGGETQYF. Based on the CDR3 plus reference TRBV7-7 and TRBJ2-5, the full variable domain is GAGVSQSPRYKVTKRGQDVTLRCDPISSHATLYWYQQALGQGPEFLTYFNYEAQPDKSGLPSDRFSAERPEGSISTLTIQRTEQRDSAMYRCASSTTGGETQYFGPGTRLLVL.

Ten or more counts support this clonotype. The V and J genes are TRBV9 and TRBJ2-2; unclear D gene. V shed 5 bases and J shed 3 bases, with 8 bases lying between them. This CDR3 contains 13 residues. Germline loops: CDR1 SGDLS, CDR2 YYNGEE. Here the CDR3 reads CASRYSYTGELFF. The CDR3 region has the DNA TGTGCCAGCAGGTACAGTTACACCGGGGAGCTGTTTTTT.

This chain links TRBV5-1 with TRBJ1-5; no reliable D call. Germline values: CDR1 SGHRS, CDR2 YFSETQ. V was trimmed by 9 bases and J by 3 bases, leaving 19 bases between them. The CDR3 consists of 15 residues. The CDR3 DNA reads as TGCGCCAAGGGAGGGAGGTCCTGGTTCAATCAGCCCCAGCATTTT. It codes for CAKGGRSWFNQPQHF. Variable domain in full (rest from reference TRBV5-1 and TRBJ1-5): KAGVTQTPRYLIKTRGQQVTLSCSPISGHRSVSWYQQTPGQGLQFLFEYFSETQRNKGNFPGRFSGRQFSNSRSEMNVSTLELGDSALYLCAKGGRSWFNQPQHFGDGTRLSIL.

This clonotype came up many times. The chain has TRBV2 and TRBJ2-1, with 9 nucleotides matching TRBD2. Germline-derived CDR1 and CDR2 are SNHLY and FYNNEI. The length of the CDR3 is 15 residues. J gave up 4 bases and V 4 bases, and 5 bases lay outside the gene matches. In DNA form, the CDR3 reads TGTGCCAGCAGTGCCCTGACTAGCGGATACAATGAGCAGTTCTTC. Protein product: CASSALTSGYNEQFF. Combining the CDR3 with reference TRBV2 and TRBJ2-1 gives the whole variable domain EPEVTQTPSHQVTQMGQEVILRCVPISNHLYFYWYRQILGQKVEFLVSFYNNEISEKSEIFDDQFSVERPDGSNFTLKIRSTKLEDSAMYFCASSALTSGYNEQFFGPGTRLTVL.

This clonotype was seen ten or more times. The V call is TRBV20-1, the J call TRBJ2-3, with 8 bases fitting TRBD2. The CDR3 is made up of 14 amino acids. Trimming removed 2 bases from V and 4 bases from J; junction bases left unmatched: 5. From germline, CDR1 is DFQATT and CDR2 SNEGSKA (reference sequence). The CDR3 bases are TGCAGTGCTAGACCGGGACTAGTCTCAGATACGCAGTATTTT. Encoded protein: CSARPGLVSDTQYF.

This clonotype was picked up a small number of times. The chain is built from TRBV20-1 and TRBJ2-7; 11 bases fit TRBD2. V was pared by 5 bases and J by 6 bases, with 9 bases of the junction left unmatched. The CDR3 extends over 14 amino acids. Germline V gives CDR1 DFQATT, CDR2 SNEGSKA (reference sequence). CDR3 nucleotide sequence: TGCAGTGCTGCGGTAGCGGGAGGGCCCTCCGAGCAGTACTTC. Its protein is CSAAVAGGPSEQYF.

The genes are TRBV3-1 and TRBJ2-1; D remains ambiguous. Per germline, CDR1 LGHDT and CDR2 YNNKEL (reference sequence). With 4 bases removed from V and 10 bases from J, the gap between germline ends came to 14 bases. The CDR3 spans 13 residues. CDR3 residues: CASSPHGRWEQFF. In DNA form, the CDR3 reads TGTGCCAGCAGCCCGCATGGGCGGTGGGAGCAGTTCTTC.

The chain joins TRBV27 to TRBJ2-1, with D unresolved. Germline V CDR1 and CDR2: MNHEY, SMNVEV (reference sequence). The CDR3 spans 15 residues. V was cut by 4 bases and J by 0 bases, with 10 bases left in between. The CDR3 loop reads CASSYVESSYNEQFF. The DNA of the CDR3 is TGTGCCAGCAGTTATGTAGAAAGCTCCTACAATGAGCAGTTCTTC.

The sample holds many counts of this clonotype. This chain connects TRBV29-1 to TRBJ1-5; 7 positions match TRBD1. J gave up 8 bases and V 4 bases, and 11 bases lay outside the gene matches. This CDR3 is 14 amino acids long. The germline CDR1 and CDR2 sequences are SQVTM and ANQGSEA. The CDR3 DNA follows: TGCAGCGTTGCCCGGGACAGACTGGGGGAGCCCCAGCATTTT. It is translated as CSVARDRLGEPQHF.

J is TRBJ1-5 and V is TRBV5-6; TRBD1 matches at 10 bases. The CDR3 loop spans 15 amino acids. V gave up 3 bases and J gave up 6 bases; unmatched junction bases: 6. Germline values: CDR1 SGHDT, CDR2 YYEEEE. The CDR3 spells CASSSGTGVPQPQHF. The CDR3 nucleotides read TGTGCCAGCAGCTCCGGGACAGGGGTCCCTCAGCCCCAGCATTTT.

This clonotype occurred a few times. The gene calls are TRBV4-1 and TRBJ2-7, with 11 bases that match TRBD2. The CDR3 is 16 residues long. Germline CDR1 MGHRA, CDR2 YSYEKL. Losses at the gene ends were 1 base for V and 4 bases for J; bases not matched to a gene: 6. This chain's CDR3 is CASSQVLAGVGYEQYF. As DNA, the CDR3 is TGCGCCAGCAGCCAAGTACTAGCGGGAGTGGGTTACGAGCAGTACTTC.

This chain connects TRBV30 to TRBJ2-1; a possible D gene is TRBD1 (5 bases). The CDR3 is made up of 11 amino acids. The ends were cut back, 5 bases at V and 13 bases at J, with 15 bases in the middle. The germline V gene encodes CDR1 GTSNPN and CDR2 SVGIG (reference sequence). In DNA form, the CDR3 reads TGTGCCTGGGGGATTTTCGGACAACAGTTCTTC. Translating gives CAWGIFGQQFF.

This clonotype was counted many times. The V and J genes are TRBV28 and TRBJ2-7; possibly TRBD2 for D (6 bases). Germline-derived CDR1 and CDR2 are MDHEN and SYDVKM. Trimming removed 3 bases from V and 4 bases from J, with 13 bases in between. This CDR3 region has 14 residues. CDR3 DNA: TGTGCCAGCAGTTTTCGGACTACCAAGTACGAGCAGTACTTC. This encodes CASSFRTTKYEQYF.

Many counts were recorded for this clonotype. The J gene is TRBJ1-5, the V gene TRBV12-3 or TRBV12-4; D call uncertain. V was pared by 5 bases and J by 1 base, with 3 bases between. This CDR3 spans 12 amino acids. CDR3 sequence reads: CASSMSNQPQHF. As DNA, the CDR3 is TGTGCCAGCAGTATGAGCAATCAGCCCCAGCATTTT.

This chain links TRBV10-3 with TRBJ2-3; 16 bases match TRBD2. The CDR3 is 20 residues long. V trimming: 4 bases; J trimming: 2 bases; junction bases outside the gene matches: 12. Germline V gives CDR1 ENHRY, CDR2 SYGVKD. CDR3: CAISGSKPGTSGRATDTQYF. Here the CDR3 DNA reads TGTGCCATCAGTGGGTCGAAGCCGGGGACTAGCGGGAGGGCCACAGATACGCAGTATTTT.

The CDR3 nucleotides read TGCGCCAGCAGCCCGGTATCTGCTAATGAGCAGTTCTTC. It encodes CASSPVSANEQFF. This chain connects TRBV5-1 to TRBJ2-1; D gene uncertain. Germline assignment: CDR1 SGHRS and CDR2 YFSETQ. The CDR3 is 13 residues long. Trimming took off 4 bases at V and 7 bases at J, with 12 bases between the two ends.

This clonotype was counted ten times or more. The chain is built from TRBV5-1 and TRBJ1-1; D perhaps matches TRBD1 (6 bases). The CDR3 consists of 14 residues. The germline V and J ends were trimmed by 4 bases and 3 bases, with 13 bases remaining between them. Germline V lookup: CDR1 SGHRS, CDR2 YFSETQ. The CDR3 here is CASSPYDRYTEAFF. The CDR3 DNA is TGCGCCAGCAGCCCCTACGACAGGTACACTGAAGCTTTCTTT.

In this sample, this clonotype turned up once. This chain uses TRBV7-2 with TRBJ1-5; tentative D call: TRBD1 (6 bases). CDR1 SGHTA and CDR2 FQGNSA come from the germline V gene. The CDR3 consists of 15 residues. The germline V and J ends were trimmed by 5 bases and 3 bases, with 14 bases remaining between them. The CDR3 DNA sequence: TGTGCCAGCAGCCCAGCTGGACAGTCCAATCAGCCCCAGCATTTT. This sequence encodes CASSPAGQSNQPQHF.

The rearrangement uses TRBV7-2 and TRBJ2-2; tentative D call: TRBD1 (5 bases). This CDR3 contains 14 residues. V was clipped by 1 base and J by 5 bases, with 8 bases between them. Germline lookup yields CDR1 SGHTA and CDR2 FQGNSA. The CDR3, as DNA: TGTGCCAGCAGCTTAGAACAGGTTACCGGGGAGCTGTTTTTT. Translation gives CASSLEQVTGELFF.

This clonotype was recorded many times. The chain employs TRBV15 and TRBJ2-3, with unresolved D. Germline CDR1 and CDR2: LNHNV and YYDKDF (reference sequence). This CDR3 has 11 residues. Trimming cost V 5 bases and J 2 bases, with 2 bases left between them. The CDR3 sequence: CATSLTDTQYF. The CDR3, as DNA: TGTGCCACCAGCCTCACAGATACGCAGTATTTT.

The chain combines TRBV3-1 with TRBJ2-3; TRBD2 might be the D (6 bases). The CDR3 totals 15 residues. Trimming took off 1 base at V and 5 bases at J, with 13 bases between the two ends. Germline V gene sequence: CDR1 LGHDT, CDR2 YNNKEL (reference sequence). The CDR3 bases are TGTGCCAGCAGCCAAGTTCCTAGCGCAGAAGATACGCAGTATTTT. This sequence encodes CASSQVPSAEDTQYF.